A selection of T cell receptor beta chains follows, all from one sample in a study of T-cell memory formation after mild COVID-19. TCRdb reprocessed the 5' RACE reads with MiXCR, giving one entry per CDR3 protein. The sample has fewer than 400,000 distinct CDR3 sequences, approximately 15% seen once. What was sequenced was PBMCs or a T cell subset sorted from them (not recorded which). These receptor sequences come from a young man who had mild COVID-19 (a few samples of this study predate the infection). Cell type and time point are not known. Both conserved end residues are part of each CDR3. The D gene is left open where the match is weak. Clone sizes are given selectively: once, few, many, or a class where the clone is expanded.

>TRBD2|-|TRBV12-5|TRBJ2-2
TGTGCTAGTGGTTTGCTCCTAGCGGGGTTGAACACCGGGGAGCTGTTTTTT
CASGLLLAGLNTGELFF
>-|-|TRBV10-3|TRBJ2-3
TGTGCCATCAGTGAGTCCACTCCGCAGTATTTT
CAISESTPQYF
>-|few|TRBV12-3/TRBV12-4|TRBJ1-5
TGTGCCAGCAGTTTACGAGGGTGGGACCAGCCCCAGCATTTT
CASSLRGWDQPQHF
>-|-|TRBV6-2/TRBV6-3|TRBJ1-6
TGTGCCAGCAGTTGGGTTGATTCACCCCTCCACTTT
CASSWVDSPLHF
>-|once|TRBV9|TRBJ2-7
TGTGCCAGCAGCGTCGGGGTTTCGGGCTCCTACGAGCAGTACTTC
CASSVGVSGSYEQYF
>-|few|TRBV7-8|TRBJ1-1
TGTGCCAGCAGCTTAGACCAGGGCAGTATGAACACTGAAGCTTTCTTT
CASSLDQGSMNTEAFF
>-|-|TRBV4-1|TRBJ1-3
TGCGCCAGCAGCCAAGAGATGTCCGGCTCTGGAAACACCATATATTTT
CASSQEMSGSGNTIYF
>TRBD1|-|TRBV4-3|TRBJ2-1
TGCGCCAGCAGCGAACGACAGGGGTTGGACAATGAGCAGTTCTTC
CASSERQGLDNEQFF
>-|few|TRBV4-1|TRBJ2-1
TGCGCCAGCAGCCAAGTGGGAGGTGAGCAGTTCTTC
CASSQVGGEQFF
>-|many|TRBV6-2/TRBV6-3|TRBJ1-2
TGTGCCAGCAGTTACGACGAAAACTATGGCTACACCTTC
CASSYDENYGYTF
>TRBD1|-|TRBV30|TRBJ1-1
TGTGCCTGGAAAAAGGGGGCTAGTGGAACTGAAGCTTTCTTT
CAWKKGASGTEAFF
>-|-|TRBV28|TRBJ1-2
TGTGCCAGCGAAGGTAGACAGTCCTATGGCTACACCTTC
CASEGRQSYGYTF
>-|-|TRBV7-9|TRBJ1-2
TGTGCCAGCAGCCTGGGTCCGACGGCTAAACTCTATGGCTACACCTTC
CASSLGPTAKLYGYTF
>-|-|TRBV19|TRBJ2-7
TGTGCCAGTAGTATGAGGCTTGGGGACGAGCAGTACTTC
CASSMRLGDEQYF
>TRBD2|few|TRBV6-5|TRBJ2-3
TGTGCCAGCAGTAAACTAGCGGGGGACTTCCCGGGTACGCAGTATTTT
CASSKLAGDFPGTQYF
>-|-|TRBV25-1|TRBJ2-2
TGTGCCAGCAGCCCAGGGGGGGGGCGCACCGGGGAGCTGTTTTTT
CASSPGGGRTGELFF
>TRBD2|once|TRBV20-1|TRBJ2-7
TGCAGTGCTCTCCCTCGGGGGGGACCCTACGAGCAGTACTTC
CSALPRGGPYEQYF
>TRBD2|few|TRBV5-1|TRBJ2-2
TGCGCCAGCAGCAAAAGTGGGGGGGCGAACACCGGGGAGCTGTTTTTT
CASSKSGGANTGELFF
>-|once|TRBV7-7|TRBJ2-1
TGTGCTAGCAGCCGGGGGAGCGGGTATGGCAATGAGCAGTTCTTC
CASSRGSGYGNEQFF
>-|once|TRBV5-1|TRBJ1-4
TGCGCCAGCAGCTTGCAGGGACGGGAAGAAAAACTGTTTTTT
CASSLQGREEKLFF